This T cell receptor beta chain was found in a study of shared T cell receptors in the human thymus. CDR1 and CDR2 (germline): SGHDT, YYEEEE. J was trimmed by 2 bases and V by 4 bases; bases with no gene match: 8. The CDR3 covers 15 residues. Clones were sequenced by immunoSEQ multiplex PCR, and TCRdb holds only the in-frame ones, with some missing. The sample records approximately 490,000 clones, 78% being singletons. The sample was also linked to a second study, of human thymus T cells.

The source material was thymocytes. The chain carries TRBV5-6 and TRBJ2-7; 8 bases are shared with TRBD1. This TCR derives from a boy under two years old with a congenital heart defect. The CDR3 bases are TGTGCCAGCAGCCTACCGGGACAGGAAACCTACGAGCAGTACTTC. This translates into CASSLPGQETYEQYF. Filled out from reference TRBV5-6 and TRBJ2-7, the complete variable domain reads DAGVTQSPTHLIKTRGQQVTLRCSPKSGHDTVSWYQQALGQGPQFIFQYYEEEERQRGNFPDRFSGHQFPNYSSELNVNALLLGDSALYLCASSLPGQETYEQYFGPGTRLTVT.